The 15 T cell receptor beta chains given below trace back to one sample, sequenced in a study of beta chain features in type 1 diabetes. General study points: Among patients with Type 1 diabetes, TCRB CDR3s were moderately but significantly shorter in every one of the four CD4+ subsets.

These receptors lack a known antigen. Reverse transcribing all isolated RNA meant expressed TCRB transcripts were sequenced. TCRdb's table, derived via immunoSEQ multiplex PCR, lists solely in-frame clones and lacks some. The sample records about 230,000 clones, roughly 16% being singletons. Sequencing used naive CD4+ T cells from blood. These receptors all stem from a man aged 30-40 years with type 1 diabetes.

This sequence joins TRBV25-1 and TRBJ2-3; 12 bases are a match to TRBD2. CDR3 length: 15 amino acids. With 2 bases clipped from V and 3 bases from J, the junction kept 0 bases outside the gene matches. In germline, CDR1 is MGHDK, CDR2 SYGVNS. Here the CDR3 DNA reads TGTGCCAGCAGTGAACTAGCGGGAGGGACAGATACGCAGTATTTT. It specifies CASSELAGGTDTQYF.

This clone was seen a few times. The gene calls are TRBV25-1 and TRBJ2-5; 8 bases match TRBD1. Germline CDR1 MGHDK, CDR2 SYGVNS. Trimming took 1 base from V and 0 from J; bases not matched to a gene: 4. The CDR3 is 16 amino acids. CDR3 in DNA: TGTGCCAGCAGTGAATCCGGGACAGGATACCAAGAGACCCAGTACTTC. The encoded protein is CASSESGTGYQETQYF.

V usage is TRBV9 and J usage is TRBJ2-3; 13 nucleotides align to TRBD2. J gave up 8 bases and V 5 bases, and 11 bases lay outside the gene matches. The CDR3 totals 16 residues. CDR1 SGDLS and CDR2 YYNGEE come from the germline V gene. CDR3 sequence (DNA): TGTGCCAGCAGTCTACTAGCGGGAGGGACGTCAGCTACGCAGTATTTT. Its translation: CASSLLAGGTSATQYF.

This clone was seen more than once but under ten times. The chain joins TRBV6-1 to TRBJ2-5, with unresolved D. CDR3 size: 13 residues. Germline V lookup: CDR1 MNHNS, CDR2 SASEGT. Trimming cost V 3 bases and J 2 bases, with 7 bases left between them. The CDR3 protein is CASSDRPQETQYF. As DNA, the CDR3 is TGTGCCAGCAGTGACAGGCCTCAAGAGACCCAGTACTTC.

The chain's CDR3 is CASSGGSWTATSTDTQYF. The CDR3 DNA follows: TGCGCCAGCAGCGGAGGATCCTGGACAGCTACTAGCACAGATACGCAGTATTTT. This sequence joins TRBV4-1 and TRBJ2-3; TRBD1 is a possible D gene (6 bases). Germline loops: CDR1 MGHRA, CDR2 YSYEKL. Between the trimmed V and J ends, which lost 5 bases and 0 bases, there was a span of 21 bases. The CDR3 consists of 18 residues.

The chain joins TRBV11-1 to TRBJ2-1; 8 bases map to TRBD2. The CDR3 loop spans 17 amino acids. Germline CDR1 SGHAT, CDR2 FQDESV (reference sequence). Trimming at V came to 0 bases and at J to 5 bases, leaving 9 bases not matched to a gene. CDR3 DNA sequence: TGTGCCAGCAGCTTAGCTACTAGCGGCCGTACGGACAATGAGCAGTTCTTC. Translation gives CASSLATSGRTDNEQFF.

CDR3: CASSARPTDTQYF. The CDR3 DNA reads as TGTGCCAGCAGCGCCCGGCCCACAGATACGCAGTATTTT. The chain uses TRBV9 and TRBJ2-3, with D hard to call. Trimming removed 3 bases from V and 2 bases from J, with 7 bases in between. The CDR3 is made up of 13 amino acids. Germline CDR1 and CDR2: SGDLS and YYNGEE. Supplemented by reference TRBV9 and TRBJ2-3, the full variable domain reads DSGVTQTPKHLITATGQRVTLRCSPRSGDLSVYWYQQSLDQGLQFLIQYYNGEERAKGNILERFSAQQFPDLHSELNLSSLELGDSALYFCASSARPTDTQYFGPGTRLTVL.

This clone appeared a few times. J is TRBJ2-5 and V is TRBV7-2; D is unclear. Trimming removed 6 bases at V and 2 bases at J, with 10 bases between. CDR3 size: 13 residues. Germline values: CDR1 SGHTA, CDR2 FQGNSA. Written as DNA, the CDR3 is TGTGCCAGCAGAGGAAGGGTTCAAGAGACCCAGTACTTC. Protein: CASRGRVQETQYF.

This clone was seen more than once but under ten times. The V gene is TRBV29-1, the J gene TRBJ1-2, with D perhaps matching TRBD1 (5 bases). The V end was cut by 1 base, the J end by 4 bases, with 7 bases between. This CDR3 has 12 residues. Germline V gives CDR1 SQVTM, CDR2 ANQGSEA. For the CDR3, the DNA is TGCAGCGTTGAAGGACAGTCCTATGGCTACACCTTC. It translates to CSVEGQSYGYTF. Based on the CDR3 plus reference TRBV29-1 and TRBJ1-2, the full variable domain is SAVISQKPSRDICQRGTSLTIQCQVDSQVTMMFWYRQQPGQSLTLIATANQGSEATYESGFVIDKFPISRPNLTFSTLTVSNMSPEDSSIYLCSVEGQSYGYTFGSGTRLTVV.

This clone was seen only a few times. The rearrangement uses TRBV10-3 and TRBJ2-7; 10 nucleotides match TRBD1. The length of the CDR3 is 15 residues. The germline V gene has CDR1 ENHRY and CDR2 SYGVKD. With V trimmed by 5 bases and J by 2 bases, 6 bases remained unmatched. For the CDR3, the DNA is TGTGCCATCAGTTCCGGGACAGGGGCAACCTACGAGCAGTACTTC. Its translation: CAISSGTGATYEQYF.

This clone turned up a few times. This CDR3 is CSVEGTGVTGANVLTF. The CDR3 DNA follows: TGCAGCGTTGAGGGGACAGGCGTAACTGGGGCCAACGTCCTGACTTTC. V usage is TRBV29-1 and J usage is TRBJ2-6; 8 bases fit TRBD1. Trimming cost V 3 bases and J 2 bases; bases outside gene matches: 6. CDR1 and CDR2 from the germline V gene are SQVTM and ANQGSEA. The CDR3 spans 16 residues.

The V call is TRBV7-2, the J call TRBJ2-5, with D unclear. The CDR3 totals 15 residues. The germline gives CDR1 SGHTA, CDR2 FQGNSA. The germline V and J ends were trimmed by 5 bases and 3 bases, with 16 bases remaining between them. The CDR3 region is CASSLLGQQEETQYF. DNA for the CDR3: TGTGCCAGCAGCCTCCTCGGGCAGCAGGAAGAGACCCAGTACTTC.

In its sample, this clone was seen a few times. The V and J genes are TRBV28 and TRBJ2-1, with D possibly TRBD1 on 5 matching bases. This CDR3 has 11 amino acids. Germline assignment: CDR1 MDHEN and CDR2 SYDVKM. V was clipped by 8 bases and J by 10 bases, with 12 bases between them. This CDR3 reads CASRTSVEQFF. CDR3 nucleotides: TGTGCCAGCCGGACAAGCGTGGAGCAGTTCTTC. Using reference TRBV28 and TRBJ2-1 for the parts outside the CDR3, the full variable domain is DVKVTQSSRYLVKRTGEKVFLECVQDMDHENMFWYRQDPGLGLRLIYFSYDVKMKEKGDIPEGYSVSREKKERFSLILESASTNQTSMYLCASRTSVEQFFGPGTRLTVL.

This clone was seen a handful of times. The V gene is TRBV5-1, the J gene TRBJ2-1; 8 bases are shared with TRBD2. The J segment lost 4 bases and the V segment lost 0 bases, leaving 9 bases of the junction unmatched. CDR1 is SGHRS and CDR2 is YFSETQ in the germline V gene. The length of the CDR3 is 17 residues. CDR3 sequence reads: CASSLEGSGRTYNEQFF. The DNA for the CDR3 is TGCGCCAGCAGCTTGGAGGGCAGCGGGAGAACTTACAATGAGCAGTTCTTC.

This clone was counted between two and nine times. The V and J genes are TRBV6-6 and TRBJ2-6; TRBD1 agrees at 11 bases. With 5 bases clipped from V and 12 bases from J, the junction kept 9 bases outside the gene matches. The germline gives CDR1 MNHNY, CDR2 SVGAGI (reference sequence). The CDR3 sequence is 15 residues long. This CDR3 is CASSQPGQGVTVLTF. The CDR3 DNA follows: TGTGCCAGCAGTCAGCCGGGACAGGGGGTTACCGTCCTGACTTTC.